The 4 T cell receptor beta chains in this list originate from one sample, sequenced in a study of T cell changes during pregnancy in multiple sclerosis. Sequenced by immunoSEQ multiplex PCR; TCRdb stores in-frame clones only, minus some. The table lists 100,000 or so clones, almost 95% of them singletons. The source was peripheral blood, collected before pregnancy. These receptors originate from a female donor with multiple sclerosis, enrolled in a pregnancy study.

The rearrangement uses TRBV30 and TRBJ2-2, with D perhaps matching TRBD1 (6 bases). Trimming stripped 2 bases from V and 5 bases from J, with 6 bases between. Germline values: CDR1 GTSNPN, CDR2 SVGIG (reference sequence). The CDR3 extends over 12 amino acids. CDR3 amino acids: CAWSRGTGELFF. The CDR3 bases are TGTGCCTGGAGTAGGGGGACCGGGGAGCTGTTTTTT.

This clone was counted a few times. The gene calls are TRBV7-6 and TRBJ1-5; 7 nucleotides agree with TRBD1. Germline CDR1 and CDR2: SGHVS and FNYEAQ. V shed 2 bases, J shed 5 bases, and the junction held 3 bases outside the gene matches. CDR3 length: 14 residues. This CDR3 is CASSLRGGDQPQHF. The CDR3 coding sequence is TGTGCCAGCAGCTTAAGAGGGGGCGATCAGCCCCAGCATTTT.

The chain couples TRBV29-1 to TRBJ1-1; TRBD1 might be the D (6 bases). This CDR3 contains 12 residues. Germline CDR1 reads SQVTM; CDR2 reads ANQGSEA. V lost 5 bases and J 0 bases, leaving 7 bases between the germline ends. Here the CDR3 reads CSVQGMNTEAFF. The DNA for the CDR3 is TGCAGCGTTCAGGGGATGAACACTGAAGCTTTCTTT.

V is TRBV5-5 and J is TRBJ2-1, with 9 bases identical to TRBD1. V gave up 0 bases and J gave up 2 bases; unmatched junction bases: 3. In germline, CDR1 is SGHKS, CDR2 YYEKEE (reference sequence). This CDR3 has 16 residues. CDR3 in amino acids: CASSLGGQGTYNEQFF. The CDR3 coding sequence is TGTGCCAGCAGCTTGGGCGGACAGGGGACCTACAATGAGCAGTTCTTC. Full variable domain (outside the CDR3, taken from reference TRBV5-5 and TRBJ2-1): DAGVTQSPTHLIKTRGQQVTLRCSPISGHKSVSWYQQVLGQGPQFIFQYYEKEERGRGNFPDRFSARQFPNYSSELNVNALLLGDSALYLCASSLGGQGTYNEQFFGPGTRLTVL.